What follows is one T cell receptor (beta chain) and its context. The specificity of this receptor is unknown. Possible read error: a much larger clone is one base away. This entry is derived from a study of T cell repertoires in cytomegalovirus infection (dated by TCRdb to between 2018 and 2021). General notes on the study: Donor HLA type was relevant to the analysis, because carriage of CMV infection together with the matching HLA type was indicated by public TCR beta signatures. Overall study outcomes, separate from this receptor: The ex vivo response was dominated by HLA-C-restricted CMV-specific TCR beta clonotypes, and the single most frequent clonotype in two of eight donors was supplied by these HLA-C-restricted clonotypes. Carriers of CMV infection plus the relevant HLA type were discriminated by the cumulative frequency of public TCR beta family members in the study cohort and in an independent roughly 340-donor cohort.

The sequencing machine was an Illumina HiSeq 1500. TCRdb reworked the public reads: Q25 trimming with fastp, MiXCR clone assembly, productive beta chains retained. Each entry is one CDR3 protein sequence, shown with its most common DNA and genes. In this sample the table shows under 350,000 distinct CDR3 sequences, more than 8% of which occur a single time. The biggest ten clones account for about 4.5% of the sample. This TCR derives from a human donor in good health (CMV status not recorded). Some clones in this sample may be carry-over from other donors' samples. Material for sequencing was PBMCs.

The base sequence is TGTGCCAGCAGCTTAACCTCCCGGGAGCTGGGCACTGAAGCTTTCTTT. Its protein product is CASSLTSRELGTEAFF. In this chain, TRBV7-3 is recombined with TRBJ1-1, with an unclear D gene assignment. CDR1 and CDR2, looked up from the germline V gene, are SGHTA and FQGTGA. The CDR3 goes from the cysteine to the phenylalanine over 16 residues. Only the CDR3 part of the read is kept: 48 bases, read in frame from the first base. The junction shows trimming of 0 bases on V and 4 bases on J, plus 15 bases between the germline ends. Reference TRBV7-3 and TRBJ1-1 genes cover what lies past the CDR3, so the full variable domain is GAGVSQTPSNKVTEKGKYVELRCDPISGHTALYWYRQSLGQGPEFLIYFQGTGAADDSGLPNDRFFAVRPEGSVSTLKIQRTERGDSAVYLCASSLTSRELGTEAFFGQGTRLTVV.